This T cell receptor (beta chain) was observed in a study of blood T cell repertoires in COVID-19. This CDR3 is built from 14 residues. Germline V gene lookup returns CDR1 SNHLY and CDR2 FYNNEI. Trimming removed 6 bases from V and 7 bases from J, with 13 bases in between. Original data processing: Using reference gene primer amplification, nucleated cell counts were estimated. TCRdb's copy holds only in-frame clones and misses some; the assay was immunoSEQ multiplex PCR. V and J calls and clone size are as listed in that table; D and trimming were resolved from the DNA. The sample holds about 69,000 clones, around 77% seen once.

V and J are TRBV2 and TRBJ1-6; D unresolved. This TCR derives from a man in his fifties or sixties with acute or convalescent COVID-19. The sequenced sample consisted of peripheral blood. The CDR3: CASRKEGGNSPLHF. The DNA for the CDR3 is TGTGCCAGCAGGAAGGAGGGCGGGAATTCACCCCTCCACTTT.